This T cell receptor beta chain was identified during a study of T cell repertoires in cytomegalovirus infection. Background on the study: In public TCR beta signatures, there were indications of both CMV infection and matching HLA type.

The CDR3 is 14 residues long. Trimming cost V 1 base and J 1 base, with 7 bases left between them. Only a few counts were recorded for this clonotype. The antigen remains undetermined. TCRdb reanalysed the reads using MiXCR and keeps one entry per CDR3 protein. Of approximately 590,000 distinct CDR3 sequences in the sample, around 40% were seen once. Sequenced here: cultured PBMCs, sampled from culture after CMV antigen stimulation. The rearrangement uses TRBV12-3 or TRBV12-4 and TRBJ1-2; D not resolved. The receptor was isolated from a human donor in good health (CMV status not recorded). Some clones in this sample may be carry-over from other donors' samples. The CDR3 loop is CASSLVGSNYGYTF. The CDR3 bases are TGTGCCAGCAGTTTAGTAGGCAGTAACTATGGCTACACCTTC.